This T cell receptor beta chain was sequenced in a study of low-dose radiotherapy and immunotherapy resistance in tumors. About the study: In Cohort 2, 1 Gy per fraction was delivered every two weeks, for a total of 13 Gy over 26 weeks. Every six weeks patients received intravenous ipilimumab 1 mg/kg, and every two weeks they received intravenous nivolumab 240 mg.

The CDR3 consists of 16 residues. V shed 6 bases, J shed 4 bases, and the junction held 8 bases outside the gene matches. The V gene's germline CDR1 is DFQATT and CDR2 SNEGSKA (reference sequence). Time point indicated: after trial treatment. Treatment reported: LDRT plus nivolumab, ipilimumab, low-dose cyclophosphamide and aspirin (RACIN trial). It was nivolumab, ipilimumab, aspirin, low-dose cyclophosphamide and low-dose radiotherapy that donors received. Covering alpha and beta chains, TRAV- and TRBV-specific primers were used for the first-strand cDNA. With a constant-region primer and a V-primer adapter, TCRs were subjected to around 18 PCR cycles of amplification. Amplifying the isolated mRNA was done by in vitro transcription. TCRdb fed the reads into MiXCR, producing one record per CDR3 protein. The sample lists 100,000 or so distinct CDR3 sequences; around 21% were seen once.

The sequence derives from a male donor with prostate cancer. The sample was PBMCs, taken after low-dose radiotherapy plus immunotherapy. J is TRBJ2-3 and V is TRBV20-1, with 15 bases lining up with TRBD2. For the CDR3, the DNA is TGCAGTGCGCGGACTAGCGGGGGGGCTTGGGCAGATACGCAGTATTTT. Its translation is CSARTSGGAWADTQYF.